The entry below gives a single T cell receptor beta chain sequence along with its context. The data were produced by immunoSEQ multiplex PCR, yet TCRdb's version contains in-frame clones alone and is incomplete. The repertoire holds about 280,000 clones, with roughly 90% as singletons. The CDR3 has 13 amino acids. Germline values: CDR1 MNHEY, CDR2 SVGAGI. Unmatched junction bases numbered 6, after V lost 5 bases and J lost 6 bases. This entry belongs to a study of blood T cell repertoires in COVID-19. The chain uses TRBV6-5 and TRBJ1-1, with 7 nucleotides matching TRBD1. The clonotype comes from a woman between 50 and 59 years old who had recovered from COVID-19. Sequenced input: peripheral blood. The CDR3 DNA follows: TGTGCCAGCAGTCATACAGGGGTTCCTGAAGCTTTCTTT. Protein sequence: CASSHTGVPEAFF.